The T cell receptor (beta chain) under discussion was sequenced for a study of response to subunit inactivated influenza vaccine. Whole-study findings and limits: Few additional T cells are recruited per seasonal influenza vaccination, authors suggested.

TCRdb reprocessed the RT-PCR reads with MiXCR, giving one entry per CDR3 protein. The sample contains hundreds of thousands of distinct CDR3 sequences, approximately 14% of which appear only once. This clonotype was detected only a few times. Its antigen remains unidentified. This receptor was identified in a man aged 50 to 60 who received an inactivated influenza vaccine. The sample here was PBMCs from blood, taken about 11 days after vaccination.

The CDR3 nucleotides are TGTGCCATCAGTCCAGGGACAGGCAGCTCCTACGAGCAGTACTTC. It encodes CAISPGTGSSYEQYF. This chain connects TRBV10-3 to TRBJ2-7, with 8 bases aligning to TRBD1. Trimming at V came to 5 bases and at J to 0 bases, leaving 6 bases not matched to a gene. The CDR3 is 15 amino acids. CDR1 ENHRY and CDR2 SYGVKD come from the germline V gene.